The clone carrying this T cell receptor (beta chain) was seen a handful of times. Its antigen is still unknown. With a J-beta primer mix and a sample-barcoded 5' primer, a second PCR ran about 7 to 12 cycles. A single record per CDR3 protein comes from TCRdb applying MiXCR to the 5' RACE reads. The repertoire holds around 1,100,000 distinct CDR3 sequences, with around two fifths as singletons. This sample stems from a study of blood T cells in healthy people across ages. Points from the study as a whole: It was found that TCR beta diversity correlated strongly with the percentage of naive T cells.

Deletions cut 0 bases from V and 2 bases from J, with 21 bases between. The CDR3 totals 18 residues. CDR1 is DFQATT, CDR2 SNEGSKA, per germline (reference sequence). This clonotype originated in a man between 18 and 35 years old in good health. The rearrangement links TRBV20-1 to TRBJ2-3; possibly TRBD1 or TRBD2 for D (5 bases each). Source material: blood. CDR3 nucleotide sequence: TGCAGTGCTAGAGAACGTTATGTGGGACGAAGGCCCACAGATACGCAGTATTTT. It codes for CSARERYVGRRPTDTQYF.